The rows below give T cell receptor beta chains drawn from one sample of a study of T cells in narcolepsy. Some clones are missing from TCRdb's copy, which holds only in-frame ones; the method was immunoSEQ multiplex PCR. The profile shows about 36,000 clones, 81% of them singletons. The sample taken for sequencing was memory (CD45RA-) CD4+ T cells from blood. The receptors originated from a human donor in good health. The CDR3 runs from the conserved cysteine through the conserved F or W. The order of the fields is V gene, D gene, J gene, clone size, CDR3 DNA, CDR3 protein. The D gene is left open where the match is weak. The size field is filled for only some rows; it gives once, few, many or a size class.

V: TRBV2
D: TRBD2
J: TRBJ2-3
size: .
DNA: TGTGCCAGCTCTCTCGGGCGGGGGGGCCCAGATACGCAGTATTTT
CDR3: CASSLGRGGPDTQYF

V: TRBV30
D: TRBD2
J: TRBJ2-7
size: few
DNA: TGTGCCTGGACGGGGACTAGCAGGTACGAGCAGTACTTC
CDR3: CAWTGTSRYEQYF

V: TRBV28
D: .
J: TRBJ1-3
size: .
DNA: TGTGCCAGCACCGACACCCGCCACTCCTCTGGAAACACCATATATTTT
CDR3: CASTDTRHSSGNTIYF

V: TRBV4-1
D: .
J: TRBJ1-2
size: .
DNA: TGCGCCAGCAGCCAACCAGGCACTCACTATGGCTACACCTTC
CDR3: CASSQPGTHYGYTF

V: TRBV6-1
D: .
J: TRBJ1-1
size: few
DNA: TGTGCCAGCAGTAACCGGGTCTACACTGAAGCTTTCTTT
CDR3: CASSNRVYTEAFF

V: TRBV4-1
D: TRBD2
J: TRBJ2-3
size: .
DNA: TGCGCCAGCAGCCAGACGGTAGCGGGAGGGTCGGCAGATACGCAGTATTTT
CDR3: CASSQTVAGGSADTQYF

V: TRBV29-1
D: TRBD1
J: TRBJ2-7
size: .
DNA: TGCAGCGCCCGGGACAGGGAGTACGAGCAGTACTTC
CDR3: CSARDREYEQYF

V: TRBV7-8
D: .
J: TRBJ2-3
size: .
DNA: TGTGCCAGCAGCTCCCGACCAGATACGCAGTATTTT
CDR3: CASSSRPDTQYF

V: TRBV2
D: TRBD1
J: TRBJ2-7
size: .
DNA: TGTGCCAGCACCGGGACAGGGGGCGGCTACGAGCAGTACTTC
CDR3: CASTGTGGGYEQYF

V: TRBV10-1
D: .
J: TRBJ1-1
size: .
DNA: TGCGCCAGCAGTGGTCAGGGGTCTCGGACTGAAGCTTTCTTT
CDR3: CASSGQGSRTEAFF

V: TRBV5-6
D: .
J: TRBJ1-1
size: .
DNA: TGTGCCAGCAGCTTTGCAGTGAACACTGAAGCTTTCTTT
CDR3: CASSFAVNTEAFF

V: TRBV19
D: .
J: TRBJ1-5
size: medium-sized
DNA: TGTGCCACCCACGCCACCAATCAGGGGATCAATCAGCCCCAGCATTTT
CDR3: CATHATNQGINQPQHF